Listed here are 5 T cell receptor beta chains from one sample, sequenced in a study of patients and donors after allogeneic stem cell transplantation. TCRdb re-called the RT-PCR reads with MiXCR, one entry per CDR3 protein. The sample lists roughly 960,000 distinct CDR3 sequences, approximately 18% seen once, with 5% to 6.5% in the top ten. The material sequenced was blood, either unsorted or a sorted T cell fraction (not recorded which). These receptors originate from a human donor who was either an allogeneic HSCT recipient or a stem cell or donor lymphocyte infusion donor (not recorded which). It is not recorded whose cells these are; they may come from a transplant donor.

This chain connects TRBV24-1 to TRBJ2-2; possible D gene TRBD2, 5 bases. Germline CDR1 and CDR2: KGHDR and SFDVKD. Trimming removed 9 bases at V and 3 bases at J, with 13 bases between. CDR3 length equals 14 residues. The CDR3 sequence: CATQVGEYTGELFF. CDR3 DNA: TGTGCCACCCAAGTGGGAGAGTACACCGGGGAGCTGTTTTTT.

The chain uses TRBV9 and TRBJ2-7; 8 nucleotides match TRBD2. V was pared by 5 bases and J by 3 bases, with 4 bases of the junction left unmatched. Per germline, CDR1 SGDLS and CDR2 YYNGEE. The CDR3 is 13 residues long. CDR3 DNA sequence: TGTGCCAGCAGTTTTAGCGGGGTCTACGAGCAGTACTTC. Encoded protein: CASSFSGVYEQYF. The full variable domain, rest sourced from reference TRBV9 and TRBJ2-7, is DSGVTQTPKHLITATGQRVTLRCSPRSGDLSVYWYQQSLDQGLQFLIQYYNGEERAKGNILERFSAQQFPDLHSELNLSSLELGDSALYFCASSFSGVYEQYFGPGTRLTVT.

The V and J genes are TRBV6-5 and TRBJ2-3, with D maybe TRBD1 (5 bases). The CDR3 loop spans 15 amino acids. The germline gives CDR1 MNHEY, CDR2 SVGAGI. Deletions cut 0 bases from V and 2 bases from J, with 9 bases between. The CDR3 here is CASSYSGAPTDTQYF. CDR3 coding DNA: TGTGCCAGCAGTTACTCAGGGGCCCCCACAGATACGCAGTATTTT.

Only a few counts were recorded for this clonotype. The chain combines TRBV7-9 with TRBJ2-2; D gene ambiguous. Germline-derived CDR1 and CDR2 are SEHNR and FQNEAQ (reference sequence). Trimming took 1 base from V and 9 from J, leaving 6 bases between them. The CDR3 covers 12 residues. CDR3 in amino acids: CASSLGNRELFF. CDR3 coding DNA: TGTGCCAGCAGCTTAGGAAACCGGGAGCTGTTTTTT.

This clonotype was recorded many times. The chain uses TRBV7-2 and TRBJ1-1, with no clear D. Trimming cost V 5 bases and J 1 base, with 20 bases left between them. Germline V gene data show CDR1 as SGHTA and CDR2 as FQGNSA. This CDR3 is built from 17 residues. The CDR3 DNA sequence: TGTGCCAGCAGCCGACTTAGTGGTCCGGGTTCGAACACTGAAGCTTTCTTT. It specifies CASSRLSGPGSNTEAFF.